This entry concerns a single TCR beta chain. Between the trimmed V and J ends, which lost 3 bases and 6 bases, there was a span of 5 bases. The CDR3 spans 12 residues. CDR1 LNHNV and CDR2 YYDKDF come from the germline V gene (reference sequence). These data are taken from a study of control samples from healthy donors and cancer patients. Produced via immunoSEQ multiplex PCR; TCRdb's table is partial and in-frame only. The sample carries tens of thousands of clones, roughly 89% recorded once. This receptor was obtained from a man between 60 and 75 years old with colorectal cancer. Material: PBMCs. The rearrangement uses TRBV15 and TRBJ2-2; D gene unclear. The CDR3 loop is CATSRASGELFF. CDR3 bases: TGTGCCACCAGCAGGGCTTCCGGGGAGCTGTTTTTT. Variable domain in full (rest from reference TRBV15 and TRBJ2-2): DAMVIQNPRYQVTQFGKPVTLSCSQTLNHNVMYWYQQKSSQAPKLLFHYYDKDFNNEADTPDNFQSRRPNTSFCFLDIRSPGLGDTAMYLCATSRASGELFFGEGSRLTVL.